One sample yielded the 29 T cell receptor beta chains listed below, sequenced in a study of shared clonotypes between healthy human individuals. TCRdb's copy holds only in-frame clones and misses some; the assay was immunoSEQ multiplex PCR. Among about 2,500,000 clones listed, roughly 92% were seen once. Sequenced material: naive CD4+ T cells sorted from blood. Subset here: CD45RA+ positively selected. The receptors here all came from a man aged 18 to 30 in good health.

The CDR3 region has the DNA TGTGCCAGCAGTGTTCGGTCAGGGGATGGCTACGAGCAGTACTTC. Its protein product is CASSVRSGDGYEQYF. The rearrangement uses TRBV6-1 and TRBJ2-7; maybe TRBD1 (6 bases). The CDR3 is 15 amino acids. V dropped 4 bases and J dropped 3 bases, with 16 bases sitting between them. Germline loops: CDR1 MNHNS, CDR2 SASEGT.

The chain uses TRBV5-4 and TRBJ2-1; D might be TRBD1 (6 bases). The CDR3 has 16 amino acids. Trimming removed 3 bases at V and 8 bases at J, with 21 bases between. The V gene's germline CDR1 is SGHNT and CDR2 YYREEE (reference sequence). The CDR3 sequence: CASSSPTGTRGHEQFF. The CDR3 coding sequence is TGTGCCAGCAGCTCGCCTACCGGGACAAGGGGTCATGAGCAGTTCTTC.

V gene TRBV10-3 combines with J gene TRBJ2-7; D is unresolved. CDR3 length equals 14 residues. Trimming stripped 2 bases from V and 2 bases from J, with 10 bases between. Germline V gene data show CDR1 as ENHRY and CDR2 as SYGVKD. The CDR3 protein is CAISEGVTTYEQYF. The CDR3 region has the DNA TGTGCCATCAGTGAGGGGGTCACAACCTACGAGCAGTACTTC.

The rearrangement links TRBV6-1 to TRBJ2-7; TRBD1 agrees at 8 bases. CDR1 and CDR2 from the germline V gene are MNHNS and SASEGT. V was pared by 9 bases and J by 3 bases, with 10 bases of the junction left unmatched. CDR3 length: 14 amino acids. The DNA of the CDR3 is TGTGCCAGTAGAACAGGGGGAGGTCGCTACGAGCAGTACTTC. Its translation is CASRTGGGRYEQYF.

This clone appeared a single time. The chain employs TRBV7-6 and TRBJ1-4; D call uncertain. Trimming left V 4 bases short and J 7 bases short, with 13 bases between. Germline CDR1 and CDR2: SGHVS and FNYEAQ. This CDR3 is 14 amino acids long. CDR3 loop: CASSSISEGEKLFF. The CDR3 DNA follows: TGTGCCAGCAGCTCGATCTCGGAGGGTGAAAAACTGTTTTTT.

This clone appeared once. The rearrangement links TRBV2 to TRBJ2-1, with 10 bases identical to TRBD2. The CDR3 contains 16 residues. Germline V CDR1 and CDR2: SNHLY, FYNNEI. The V segment lost 1 base and the J segment 5 bases; nucleotides outside the gene matches: 5. The CDR3 loop is CASSEGLAGTDNEQFF. In DNA, the CDR3 is TGTGCCAGCAGTGAAGGACTAGCGGGCACTGACAATGAGCAGTTCTTC.

The genes are TRBV7-2 and TRBJ2-3; D is possibly TRBD1 or TRBD2 (5 bases each). With 0 bases removed from V and 6 bases from J, the gap between germline ends came to 16 bases. Germline V gene sequence: CDR1 SGHTA, CDR2 FQGNSA. This CDR3 spans 16 amino acids. The CDR3 region is CASSLAFTRGADTQYF. In DNA, the CDR3 is TGTGCCAGCAGCTTAGCGTTTACCCGAGGGGCCGATACGCAGTATTTT. Full variable domain (outside the CDR3, taken from reference TRBV7-2 and TRBJ2-3): GAGVSQSPSNKVTEKGKDVELRCDPISGHTALYWYRQSLGQGLEFLIYFQGNSAPDKSGLPSDRFSAERTGGSVSTLTIQRTQQEDSAVYLCASSLAFTRGADTQYFGPGTRLTVL.

As concerns this clone: Other DNA sequences in the same sample also yield this CDR3. J is TRBJ2-7 and V is TRBV7-2, with D hard to call. CDR3 length equals 12 residues. Germline lookup yields CDR1 SGHTA and CDR2 FQGNSA. With 6 bases removed from V and 4 bases from J, the gap between germline ends came to 10 bases. CDR3 amino acids: CASSLGFYEQYF. The CDR3 DNA reads as TGTGCCAGCAGTTTGGGATTTTACGAGCAGTACTTC.

The J gene is TRBJ1-5, the V gene TRBV27; 12 bases match TRBD1. Germline V gives CDR1 MNHEY, CDR2 SMNVEV (reference sequence). Unmatched junction bases numbered 5, after V lost 5 bases and J lost 6 bases. The CDR3 runs to 15 residues. This CDR3 reads CASSAGTGGGQPQHF. CDR3 DNA: TGTGCCAGCAGTGCCGGGACAGGGGGCGGTCAGCCCCAGCATTTT.

The chain joins TRBV19 to TRBJ2-2, with D perhaps TRBD2 (5 bases). This CDR3 has 14 residues. Trimming stripped 8 bases from V and 3 bases from J, with 13 bases between. Germline CDR1 and CDR2: LNHDA and SQIVND (reference sequence). CDR3 protein: CASLDLRDTGELFF. CDR3 DNA sequence: TGTGCCAGTCTTGATTTGAGGGACACCGGGGAGCTGTTTTTT.

The chain links TRBV6-4 to TRBJ1-1; D is unclear. V was clipped by 4 bases and J by 8 bases, with 5 bases between them. The CDR3 runs 10 residues. Per germline, CDR1 MRHNA and CDR2 SNTAGT. The CDR3 nucleotides are TGTGCCAGCAGTGCGGGGGAAGCTTTCTTT. This translates into CASSAGEAFF.

The rearrangement joins TRBV27 to TRBJ2-7, with D maybe TRBD2 (5 bases). The CDR3 contains 14 residues. Germline V CDR1 and CDR2: MNHEY, SMNVEV (reference sequence). Trimming took 10 bases from V and 4 from J, leaving 20 bases between them. CDR3 sequence: CATATMRVAYEQYF. CDR3 in DNA: TGTGCCACCGCCACAATGCGGGTCGCTTACGAGCAGTACTTC.

The V call is TRBV6-5, the J call TRBJ1-6, with D uncertain. The CDR3 has 13 residues. CDR1 is MNHEY, CDR2 SVGAGI, per germline. Between the trimmed V and J ends, which lost 6 bases and 5 bases, there was a span of 8 bases. The CDR3 sequence: CASRAGDNSPLHF. In DNA, the CDR3 is TGTGCCAGCAGAGCAGGAGATAATTCACCCCTCCACTTT.

The chain uses TRBV5-4 and TRBJ2-5, with 7 bases matching TRBD1. The CDR3 totals 14 residues. Germline-derived CDR1 and CDR2 are SGHNT and YYREEE (reference sequence). V dropped 4 bases and J dropped 4; count of bases not matched to a gene: 7. In DNA, the CDR3 is TGTGCCAGCAGCCCCCGGACAGGTTTAGAGACCCAGTACTTC. Protein sequence: CASSPRTGLETQYF.

This chain joins TRBV7-4 and TRBJ1-1; D remains unclear. Trimming took 3 bases from V and 1 from J, leaving 12 bases between them. This CDR3 region has 15 residues. In germline, CDR1 is SGHVT, CDR2 SQSDAQ. CDR3 in amino acids: CASSFRLGTNTEAFF. The CDR3 DNA follows: TGTGCCAGCAGCTTTCGACTGGGAACGAACACTGAAGCTTTCTTT.

The rearrangement joins TRBV9 to TRBJ2-5; no clear D gene. The CDR3 covers 14 residues. Trimming stripped 0 bases from V and 5 bases from J, with 11 bases between. The germline gives CDR1 SGDLS, CDR2 YYNGEE. CDR3 nucleotides: TGTGCCAGCAGCGTAGCATTAGCCAGCGAGACCCAGTACTTC. It translates to CASSVALASETQYF.

In the case of this clone: The same CDR3 can be traced to other DNA sequences in this sample. This chain joins TRBV11-2 and TRBJ2-7; TRBD1 might be the D (6 bases). CDR1 is SGHAT, CDR2 FQNNGV, per germline. The CDR3 consists of 13 residues. V lost 3 bases, J lost 3 bases, and 9 bases lay in between. The CDR3 nucleotides read TGTGCCAGCAGCTTCGGACAGAGCTACGAGCAGTACTTC. This encodes CASSFGQSYEQYF.

This chain links TRBV10-3 with TRBJ2-7; 8 nucleotides line up with TRBD1. The CDR3 spans 14 residues. The J segment lost 1 base and the V segment lost 7 bases, leaving 6 bases of the junction unmatched. Germline lookup yields CDR1 ENHRY and CDR2 SYGVKD. The DNA of the CDR3 is TGTGCCATCAATTCAGGGGGCGATTCCTACGAGCAGTACTTC. Amino acid sequence: CAINSGGDSYEQYF.

The V gene is TRBV5-1, the J gene TRBJ1-6; D perhaps matches TRBD1 (6 bases). This CDR3 has 15 residues. V was pared by 4 bases and J by 4 bases, with 12 bases between. CDR1 SGHRS and CDR2 YFSETQ come from the germline V gene. CDR3 residues: CASSLSGQYNSPLHF. CDR3 DNA sequence: TGCGCCAGCAGCCTGTCCGGACAGTATAATTCACCCCTCCACTTT.

This clone was counted a single time. V gene TRBV30 combines with J gene TRBJ2-2; weak D call: TRBD2 (6 bases). The length of the CDR3 is 14 residues. Germline V gene lookup returns CDR1 GTSNPN and CDR2 SVGIG (reference sequence). V was pared by 5 bases and J by 0 bases, with 10 bases between. The CDR3 bases are TGTGCCTGGCGGGGGACTGCGAACACCGGGGAGCTGTTTTTT. Protein: CAWRGTANTGELFF.

The chain uses TRBV7-8 and TRBJ2-2; D gene uncertain. Trimming removed 3 bases from V and 6 bases from J, with 14 bases in between. Germline assignment: CDR1 SGHVS and CDR2 FQNEAQ. The CDR3 consists of 15 residues. In DNA, the CDR3 is TGTGCCAGCAGCTTCATCCCGCAGGCCCCCGGGGAGCTGTTTTTT. Its protein is CASSFIPQAPGELFF.

This clone was seen just once. CDR3 DNA sequence: TGTGCCAGTAGGGGGAATAGCCGGAATGAGCAGTTCTTC. This translates into CASRGNSRNEQFF. The chain employs TRBV19 and TRBJ2-1; D unresolved. Germline CDR1 reads LNHDA; CDR2 reads SQIVND (reference sequence). The CDR3 consists of 13 residues. Between the trimmed V and J ends, which lost 6 bases and 7 bases, there was a span of 13 bases.

This sequence joins TRBV5-1 and TRBJ1-2; no definite D call. The germline CDR1 and CDR2 sequences are SGHRS and YFSETQ. V lost 0 bases, J lost 4 bases, and 13 bases lay in between. This CDR3 region has 15 residues. The CDR3 DNA is TGCGCCAGCAGCTTGGCCTCCAGCGCCGGCTATGGCTACACCTTC. It is translated as CASSLASSAGYGYTF.

J is TRBJ1-2 and V is TRBV28, with TRBD1 identical over 10 bases. The CDR3 contains 14 residues. From germline, CDR1 is MDHEN and CDR2 SYDVKM. Germline trimming cut 2 bases from V and 8 bases from J; bases unmatched to any gene: 5. CDR3 loop: CASSLKTGGEGYTF. The CDR3 coding sequence is TGTGCCAGCAGTTTAAAGACAGGGGGCGAGGGCTACACCTTC.

The V and J genes are TRBV19 and TRBJ2-5; weak D call: TRBD1 (5 bases). This CDR3 region has 15 residues. Trimming took off 3 bases at V and 1 base at J, with 12 bases between the two ends. CDR1 and CDR2 from the germline V gene are LNHDA and SQIVND (reference sequence). The CDR3 DNA follows: TGTGCCAGTAGTATTACCCTGACAGCCCAAGAGACCCAGTACTTC. It yields the protein CASSITLTAQETQYF.

V is TRBV7-6 and J is TRBJ2-1, with D perhaps matching TRBD1 (6 bases). This CDR3 spans 15 amino acids. Trimming left V 1 base short and J 8 bases short, with 15 bases between. Germline V CDR1 and CDR2: SGHVS, FNYEAQ. The CDR3 protein is CASSLGRGAGDEQFF. The DNA for the CDR3 is TGTGCCAGCAGCTTAGGTCGGGGCGCAGGGGATGAGCAGTTCTTC. Supplemented by reference TRBV7-6 and TRBJ2-1, the full variable domain reads GAGVSQSPRYKVTKRGQDVALRCDPISGHVSLYWYRQALGQGPEFLTYFNYEAQQDKSGLPNDRFSAERPEGSISTLTIQRTEQRDSAMYRCASSLGRGAGDEQFFGPGTRLTVL.

The CDR3 bases are TGTGCCAGCAGCTTGGTGGGGGACTCCTACAATGAGCAGTTCTTC. Encoded protein: CASSLVGDSYNEQFF. This sequence joins TRBV5-4 and TRBJ2-1; D tentatively reads TRBD1 or TRBD2 (5 bases each). CDR3 length: 15 amino acids. Germline loops: CDR1 SGHNT, CDR2 YYREEE (reference sequence). Trimming took 0 bases from V and 0 from J, leaving 7 bases between them.

This clone occurred once. The V and J genes are TRBV5-1 and TRBJ2-3, with 8 bases lining up with TRBD1. The CDR3 length is 14 residues. V shed 4 bases, J shed 4 bases, and the junction held 5 bases outside the gene matches. Germline loops: CDR1 SGHRS, CDR2 YFSETQ. The CDR3 DNA is TGCGCCAGCAGCCCTCCGGACAGGGCAGATACGCAGTATTTT. Its translation is CASSPPDRADTQYF. The complete variable domain, with remaining parts taken from reference TRBV5-1 and TRBJ2-3, reads KAGVTQTPRYLIKTRGQQVTLSCSPISGHRSVSWYQQTPGQGLQFLFEYFSETQRNKGNFPGRFSGRQFSNSRSEMNVSTLELGDSALYLCASSPPDRADTQYFGPGTRLTVL.

This chain joins TRBV19 and TRBJ1-1; D is unclear. CDR1 and CDR2 from the germline V gene are LNHDA and SQIVND (reference sequence). The V end lost 6 bases, the J end lost 0 bases, and 5 bases lay between the germline ends. This CDR3 region has 12 residues. This CDR3 is CASSQVNTEAFF. CDR3 coding DNA: TGTGCCAGTAGCCAGGTGAACACTGAAGCTTTCTTT.